Listed below are T cell receptor beta chains from one sample, sequenced in a study of T cell repertoires in cytomegalovirus infection. Via MiXCR, TCRdb re-called the reads, giving one row per CDR3 protein. The table records around 280,000 distinct CDR3 sequences, about 9.2% of them present only once. The source material was PBMCs. Receptors originate from a human donor in good health (CMV status not recorded). Some clones in this sample may be carry-over from other donors' samples. CDR3s include the opening cysteine and the closing phenylalanine or tryptophan. D genes are given only for firm matches. Some rows have no size entry. The others give once, few or many, or a class for an expanded clone.

clone size,J gene,D gene,V gene,CDR3 protein,CDR3 DNA
many,TRBJ2-1,TRBD2,TRBV20-1,CSARDGRLAGAYNEQFF,TGCAGTGCTAGAGATGGCCGGCTAGCGGGGGCCTACAATGAGCAGTTCTTC
many,TRBJ2-5,.,TRBV19,CASSPWQDQETQYF,TGTGCCAGTAGTCCCTGGCAAGATCAAGAGACCCAGTACTTC
few,TRBJ2-3,.,TRBV20-1,CSAQGQNTQYF,TGCAGTGCTCAAGGACAGAATACGCAGTATTTT
many,TRBJ1-1,.,TRBV11-1,CASREGRNTEAFF,TGTGCCAGCAGAGAGGGAAGGAACACTGAAGCTTTCTTT
many,TRBJ2-3,.,TRBV7-2,CASSSMTLDTQYF,TGTGCCAGCAGCTCGATGACTCTTGATACGCAGTATTTT
few,TRBJ2-2,TRBD1,TRBV20-1,CSAGTGRNTGELFF,TGCAGTGCTGGGACAGGACGGAACACCGGGGAGCTGTTTTTT
many,TRBJ1-4,.,TRBV7-2,CASSLAGTGVTNEKLFF,TGTGCCAGCAGCTTAGCTGGGACCGGGGTTACTAATGAAAAACTGTTTTTT
.,TRBJ2-3,TRBD1,TRBV5-1,CASSLIGQGLDTQYF,TGCGCCAGCAGCTTAATCGGACAGGGGCTAGATACGCAGTATTTT
many,TRBJ2-1,.,TRBV7-2,CASSRNLYNEQFF,TGTGCCAGCAGCCGAAATCTCTACAATGAGCAGTTCTTC
few,TRBJ2-1,.,TRBV18,CASSTLEGTHEQFF,TGTGCCAGCTCAACGCTCGAGGGGACCCATGAGCAGTTCTTC
few,TRBJ2-3,.,TRBV3-1,CASSQEENTQYF,TGTGCCAGCAGCCAAGAAGAGAATACGCAGTATTTT
many,TRBJ2-5,.,TRBV6-6,CASSYSWEETQYF,TGTGCCAGCAGTTACTCGTGGGAGGAGACCCAGTACTTC
many,TRBJ1-1,.,TRBV4-1,CASMPRLQGNTEAFF,TGCGCCAGCATGCCAAGATTGCAGGGGAACACTGAAGCTTTCTTT
many,TRBJ2-6,TRBD1,TRBV4-3,CASSQDQGVGQGASGANVLTF,TGCGCCAGCAGCCAAGATCAGGGTGTCGGCCAGGGGGCATCTGGGGCCAACGTCCTGACTTTC
many,TRBJ2-5,TRBD2,TRBV20-1,CSARGLAGGLETQYF,TGCAGTGCTCGCGGACTAGCGGGGGGGCTAGAGACCCAGTACTTC
many,TRBJ1-2,.,TRBV7-2,CASSSPEKLNYGYTF,TGTGCCAGCAGCTCCCCAGAAAAGCTTAACTATGGCTACACCTTC
many,TRBJ2-2,TRBD1,TRBV2,CASRNRDSYTGELFF,TGTGCCAGCAGAAACCGGGACAGCTACACCGGGGAGCTGTTTTTT
.,TRBJ2-7,.,TRBV12-3/TRBV12-4,CASSPRALPGSYEQYF,TGTGCCAGCAGTCCACGGGCCCTCCCTGGGTCCTACGAGCAGTACTTC
many,TRBJ1-2,.,TRBV7-8,CASSPRDGSNYGYTF,TGTGCCAGCAGTCCGCGGGACGGAAGTAACTATGGCTACACCTTC
many,TRBJ2-3,TRBD2,TRBV7-6,CASRRGLAGNSSAKDTQYF,TGTGCCAGCAGACGAGGACTAGCGGGCAATTCATCGGCGAAGGATACGCAGTATTTT
many,TRBJ1-1,.,TRBV29-1,CSVEGVTVETEAFF,TGCAGCGTTGAGGGGGTAACGGTGGAAACTGAAGCTTTCTTT
many,TRBJ2-2,.,TRBV4-1,CASSQDWNPFNTGELFF,TGCGCCAGCAGCCAGGACTGGAACCCATTCAACACCGGGGAGCTGTTTTTT
many,TRBJ1-2,TRBD1,TRBV28,CASFQGASNYGYTF,TGTGCCAGTTTCCAGGGGGCATCTAACTATGGCTACACCTTC
few,TRBJ1-2,.,TRBV28,CASSLGDGIYGYTF,TGTGCCAGCAGTTTGGGAGACGGCATCTATGGCTACACCTTC